Sequencing of this T cell receptor beta chain was carried out in a study of T cells in Graves' hyperthyroidism and ophthalmopathy. Many counts were recorded for this clonotype. Regions amplified from RNA transcripts were the TCR beta CDR3 regions. HTBI primers were the set used in a first-round RT-PCR of the TCR CDR3. TCRdb independently ran MiXCR on the multiplex PCR reads; one entry per CDR3 protein. The sample yields roughly 740,000 distinct CDR3 sequences, roughly 15% seen once. On the basis of clinical symptoms, serum thyroxine and TRAb, thyroid ultrasound and orbital computed tomography, diagnoses were made. Trimming pared 7 bases from V and 5 bases from J, leaving 15 bases between. Germline values: CDR1 MNHEY, CDR2 SVGEGT. The CDR3 contains 14 residues.

Sequencing was performed on blood. The J gene is TRBJ1-5, the V gene TRBV6-2 or TRBV6-3, with D unclear. This receptor was identified in a young man with Graves' hyperthyroidism. The CDR3: CASKRSQTYQPQHF. The CDR3 nucleotides are TGTGCCAGCAAGCGTTCCCAGACCTATCAGCCCCAGCATTTT.